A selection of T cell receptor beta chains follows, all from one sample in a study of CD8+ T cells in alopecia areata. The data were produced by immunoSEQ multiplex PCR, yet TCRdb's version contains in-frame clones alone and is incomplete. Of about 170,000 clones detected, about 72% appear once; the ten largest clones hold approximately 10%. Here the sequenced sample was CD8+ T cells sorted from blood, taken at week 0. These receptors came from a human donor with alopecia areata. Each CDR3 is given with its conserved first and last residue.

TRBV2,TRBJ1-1,CASSELSTGSNTEAFF
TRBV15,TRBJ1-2,CATSREFPGQGISNGYTF
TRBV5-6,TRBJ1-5,CASGTYRVNNQPQHF
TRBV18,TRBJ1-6,CASSPPRTGVESPLHF
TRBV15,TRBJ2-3,CATSRDRGSGTDTQYF
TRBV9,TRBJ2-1,CASSPPTGEQFF
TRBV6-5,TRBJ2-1,CASSFRSSYNEQFF
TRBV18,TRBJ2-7,CASSLDPGQGYEQYF
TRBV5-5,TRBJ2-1,CASSLDRAAYNEQFF
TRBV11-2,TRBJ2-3,CASSLVRATTDTQYF
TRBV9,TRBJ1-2,CASSGREYTF
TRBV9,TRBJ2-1,CASSAGTSGGYEQFF
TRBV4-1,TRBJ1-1,CASSHRDTEAFF
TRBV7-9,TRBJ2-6,CASSLGLSGANVLTF
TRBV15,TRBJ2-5,CATSRERSARETQYF
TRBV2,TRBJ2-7,CASSERQGLTYEQYF
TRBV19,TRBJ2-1,CASSNGDTGYNEQFF
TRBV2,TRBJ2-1,CASKGRGRNNEQFF
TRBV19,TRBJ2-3,CASSPTSGEYTDTQYF
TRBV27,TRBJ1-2,CASSFRSTSYGYTF
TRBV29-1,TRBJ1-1,CSVEDRDRGISSAEAFF
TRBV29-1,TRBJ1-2,CSGDGGYGYTF
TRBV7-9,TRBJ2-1,CASSLDSFEQFF
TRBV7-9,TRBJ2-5,CASSSRQGAVQETQYF
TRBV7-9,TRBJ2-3,CASSLPTSGGDTQYF
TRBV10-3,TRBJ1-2,CAIPGRTGGDVDGYTF
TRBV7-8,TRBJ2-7,CASRGGPTLDEQYF
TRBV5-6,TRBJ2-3,CASSGASGGADTQYF
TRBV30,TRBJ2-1,CAWSVGGSYNEQFF
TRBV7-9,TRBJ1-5,CASSLTNQPQHF
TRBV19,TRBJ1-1,CASRPVLDTEAFF
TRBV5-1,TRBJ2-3,CASSKGPDTQYF
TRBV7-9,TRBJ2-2,CASTIPTRDTGELFF
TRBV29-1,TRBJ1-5,CSDLTGNQPQHF
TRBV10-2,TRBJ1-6,CASSESWIPASPLHF
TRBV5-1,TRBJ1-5,CASSFGFGQPQHF
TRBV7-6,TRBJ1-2,CASSSGTGDQYGYTF
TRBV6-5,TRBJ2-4,CATTGDENIQYF
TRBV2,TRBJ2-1,CASSEQGSYNEQFF
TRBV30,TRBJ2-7,CAWTDNSYEQYF
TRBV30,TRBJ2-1,CAWSIARGNEQFF
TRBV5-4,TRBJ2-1,CASSFGGAEQFF
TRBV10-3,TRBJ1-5,CAISDPDVGGQPQHF
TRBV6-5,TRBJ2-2,CASTLGGTGELFF
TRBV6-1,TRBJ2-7,CASSGRDRSYEQYF
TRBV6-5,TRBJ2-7,CASTKGINYEQYF
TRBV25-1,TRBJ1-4,CASSPGGAGVVLF